The rows below give T cell receptor beta chains drawn from one sample of a study of T cells in narcolepsy. Sequencing used immunoSEQ multiplex PCR; TCRdb keeps in-frame clones, though not all of them. Of about 27,000 clones in the sample, about 83% were seen once. Material for sequencing was CD45RA- memory CD4+ T cells from PBMCs. The receptors were sampled from a human donor with narcolepsy. The CDR3 runs from the conserved cysteine through the conserved F or W. The order of the fields is CDR3 protein, V gene, J gene.

CASSRTGGGEAFF	TRBV18	TRBJ1-1
CASTTSGGETQYF	TRBV6-5	TRBJ2-5
CASSGPALGGHEQFF	TRBV5-5	TRBJ2-1
CASSLAPTSSYNEQFF	TRBV5-5	TRBJ2-1
CASHRSSYEQYF	TRBV27	TRBJ2-7
CASSEGSLLYF	TRBV25-1	TRBJ2-5
CASSLSGTGANQPQHF	TRBV18	TRBJ1-5
CASSLYSQGHYGYTF	TRBV5-6	TRBJ1-2
CASNSGGVEAFF	TRBV7-2	TRBJ1-1
CASSFGALMNTEAFF	TRBV7-9	TRBJ1-1
CASSQIWEGAAYNEQFF	TRBV4-3	TRBJ2-1
CASSLRPSGGNYNEQFF	TRBV5-4	TRBJ2-1
CASSSSADSEEETQYF	TRBV28	TRBJ2-5
CASSNRNQPQHF	TRBV28	TRBJ1-5
CASSGQGGSTGELFF	TRBV2	TRBJ2-2
CASSGGGRSSYEQYF	TRBV7-9	TRBJ2-7